Detailed here is one T cell receptor beta chain. The entry originates in a study of T cell responses to AZD1222 COVID-19 vaccine. CDR1 is MNHEY, CDR2 SVGAGI, per germline. The CDR3 runs to 15 residues. Trimming at V came to 6 bases and at J to 1 base, leaving 4 bases not matched to a gene. The table came from immunoSEQ multiplex PCR; TCRdb's copy has only in-frame clones and leaves some out. The sample carries roughly 93,000 clones, roughly nine tenths recorded once. The chain has TRBV6-5 and TRBJ2-2, with 8 bases fitting TRBD2. The specimen comprised peripheral blood, sampled on day 0 of AZD1222 vaccination. The receptor was isolated from an adult in good health. The CDR3 protein is CASSRGGGNTGELFF. The DNA of the CDR3 is TGTGCCAGCAGCCGGGGGGGAGGGAACACCGGGGAGCTGTTTTTT.